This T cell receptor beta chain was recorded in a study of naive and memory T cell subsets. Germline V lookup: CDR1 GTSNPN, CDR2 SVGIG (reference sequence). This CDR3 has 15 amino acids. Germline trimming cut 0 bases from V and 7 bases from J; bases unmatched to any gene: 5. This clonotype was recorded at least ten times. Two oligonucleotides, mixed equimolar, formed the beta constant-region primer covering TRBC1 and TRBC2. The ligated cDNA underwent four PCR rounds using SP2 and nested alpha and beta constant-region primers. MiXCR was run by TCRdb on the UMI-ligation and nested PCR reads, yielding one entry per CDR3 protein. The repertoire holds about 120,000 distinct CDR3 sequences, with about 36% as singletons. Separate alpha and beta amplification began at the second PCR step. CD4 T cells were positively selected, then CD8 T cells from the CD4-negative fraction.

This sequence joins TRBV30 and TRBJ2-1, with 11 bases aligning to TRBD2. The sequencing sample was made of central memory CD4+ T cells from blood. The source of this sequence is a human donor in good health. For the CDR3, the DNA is TGTGCCTGGAGTGTAGATAGCGGGAGGGGTAATGAGCAGTTCTTC. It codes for CAWSVDSGRGNEQFF.